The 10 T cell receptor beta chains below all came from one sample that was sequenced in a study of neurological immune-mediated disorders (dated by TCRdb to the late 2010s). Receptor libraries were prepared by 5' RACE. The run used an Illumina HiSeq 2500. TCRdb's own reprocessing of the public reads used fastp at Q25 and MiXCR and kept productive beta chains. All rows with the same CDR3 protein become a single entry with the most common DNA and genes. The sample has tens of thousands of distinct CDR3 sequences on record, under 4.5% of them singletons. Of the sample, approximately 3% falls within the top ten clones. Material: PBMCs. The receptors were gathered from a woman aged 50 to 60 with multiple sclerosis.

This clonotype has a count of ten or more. CDR3 residues: CASSLSGSSYNEQFF. In DNA form, the CDR3 reads TGTGCCAGCAGCCTCAGCGGAAGCTCCTACAATGAGCAGTTCTTC. The chain carries TRBV5-4 and TRBJ2-1, with D maybe TRBD2 (5 bases). The germline V gene encodes CDR1 SGHNT and CDR2 YYREEE (reference sequence). V gave up 4 bases and J gave up 0 bases, with 11 bases separating them. The CDR3 is 15 residues long.

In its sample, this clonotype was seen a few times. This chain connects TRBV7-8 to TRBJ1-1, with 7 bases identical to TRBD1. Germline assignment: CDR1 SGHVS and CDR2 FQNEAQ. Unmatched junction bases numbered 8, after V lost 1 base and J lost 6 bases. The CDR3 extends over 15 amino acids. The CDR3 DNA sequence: TGTGCCAGCAGCTTAGTCTTCGGGACAGAACCTGAAGCTTTCTTT. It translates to CASSLVFGTEPEAFF.

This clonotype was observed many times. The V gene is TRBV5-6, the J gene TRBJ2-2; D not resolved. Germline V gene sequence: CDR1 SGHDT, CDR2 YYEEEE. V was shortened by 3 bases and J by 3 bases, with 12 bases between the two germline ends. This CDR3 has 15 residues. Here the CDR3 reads CASSSPRPDTGELFF. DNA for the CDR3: TGTGCCAGCAGCTCCCCGCGCCCGGACACCGGGGAGCTGTTTTTT.

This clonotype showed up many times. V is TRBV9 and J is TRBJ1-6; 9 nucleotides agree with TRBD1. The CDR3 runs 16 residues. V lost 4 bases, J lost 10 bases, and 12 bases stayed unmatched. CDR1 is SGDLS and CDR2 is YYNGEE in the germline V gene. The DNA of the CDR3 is TGTGCCAGCAGCCCATGGACAGGGGAAAAACGATCACCCCTCCACTTT. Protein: CASSPWTGEKRSPLHF. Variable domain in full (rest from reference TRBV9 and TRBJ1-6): DSGVTQTPKHLITATGQRVTLRCSPRSGDLSVYWYQQSLDQGLQFLIQYYNGEERAKGNILERFSAQQFPDLHSELNLSSLELGDSALYFCASSPWTGEKRSPLHFGNGTRLTVT.

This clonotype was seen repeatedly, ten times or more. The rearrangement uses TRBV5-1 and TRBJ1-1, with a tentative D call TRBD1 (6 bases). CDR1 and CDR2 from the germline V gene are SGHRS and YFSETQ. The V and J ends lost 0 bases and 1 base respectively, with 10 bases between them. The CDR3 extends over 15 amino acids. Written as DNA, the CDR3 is TGCGCCAGCAGCTTGGTTCCGGGGGCGAACACTGAAGCTTTCTTT. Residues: CASSLVPGANTEAFF.

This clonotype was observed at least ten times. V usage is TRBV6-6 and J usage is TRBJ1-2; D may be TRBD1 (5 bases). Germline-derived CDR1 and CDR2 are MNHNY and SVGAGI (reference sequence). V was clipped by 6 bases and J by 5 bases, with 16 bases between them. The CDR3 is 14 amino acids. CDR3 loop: CASRVGQGGYGYTF. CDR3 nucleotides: TGTGCCAGCAGAGTCGGGCAGGGTGGATATGGCTACACCTTC.

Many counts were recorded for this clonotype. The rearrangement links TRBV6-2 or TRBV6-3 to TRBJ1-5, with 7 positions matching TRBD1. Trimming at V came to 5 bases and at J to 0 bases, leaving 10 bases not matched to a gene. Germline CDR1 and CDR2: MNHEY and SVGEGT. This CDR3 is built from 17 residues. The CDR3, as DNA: TGTGCCAGCAGTGCCCGGACAGGCAGGTATAGCAATCAGCCCCAGCATTTT. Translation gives CASSARTGRYSNQPQHF.

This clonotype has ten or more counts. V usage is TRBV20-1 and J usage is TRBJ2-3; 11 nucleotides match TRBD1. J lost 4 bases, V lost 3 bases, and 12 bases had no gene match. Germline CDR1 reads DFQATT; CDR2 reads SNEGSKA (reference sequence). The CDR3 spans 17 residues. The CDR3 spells CSASSRDRGTSADTQYF. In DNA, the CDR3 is TGCAGTGCTAGTAGTCGGGACAGGGGGACCAGTGCAGATACGCAGTATTTT.

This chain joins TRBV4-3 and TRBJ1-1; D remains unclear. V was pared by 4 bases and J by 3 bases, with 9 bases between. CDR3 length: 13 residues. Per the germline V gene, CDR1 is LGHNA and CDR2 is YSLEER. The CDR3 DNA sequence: TGCGCCAGCAGCCCCTGGGGTGACACTGAAGCTTTCTTT. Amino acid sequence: CASSPWGDTEAFF.

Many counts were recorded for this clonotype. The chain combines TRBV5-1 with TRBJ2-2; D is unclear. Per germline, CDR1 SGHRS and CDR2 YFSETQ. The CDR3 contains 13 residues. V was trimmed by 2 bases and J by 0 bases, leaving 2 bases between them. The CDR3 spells CASSLTNTGELFF. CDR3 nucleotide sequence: TGCGCCAGCAGCTTAACGAACACCGGGGAGCTGTTTTTT.